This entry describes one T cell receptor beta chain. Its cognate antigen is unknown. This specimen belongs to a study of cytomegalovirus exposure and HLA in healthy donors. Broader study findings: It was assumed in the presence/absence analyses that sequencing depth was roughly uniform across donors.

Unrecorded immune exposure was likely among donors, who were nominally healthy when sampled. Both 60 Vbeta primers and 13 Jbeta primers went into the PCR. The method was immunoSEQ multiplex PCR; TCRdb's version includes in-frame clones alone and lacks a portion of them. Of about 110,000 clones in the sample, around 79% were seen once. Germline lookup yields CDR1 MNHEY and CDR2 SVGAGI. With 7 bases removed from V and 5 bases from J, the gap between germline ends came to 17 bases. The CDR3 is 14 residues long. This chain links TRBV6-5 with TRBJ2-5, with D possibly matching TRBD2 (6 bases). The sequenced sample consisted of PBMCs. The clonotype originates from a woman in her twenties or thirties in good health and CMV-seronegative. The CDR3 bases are TGTGCCAGCACCCCAGGAGGAGGAGGGGAGACCCAGTACTTC. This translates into CASTPGGGGETQYF.